Listed below are T cell receptor beta chains from one sample, sequenced in a study of tissue T cells after allogeneic stem cell transplantation. The assay was immunoSEQ multiplex PCR, and TCRdb's table has in-frame clones only and misses some. The table includes about 3,900 clones, approximately 50% detected once. This specimen was tissue from the ileum, taken at autopsy. The receptor source for this set is a male donor at least 60 years old with lung cancer. Each CDR3 is given with its conserved first and last residue. A D gene is named only where the DNA matches it firmly. Size tells how often a clone was seen (once, few, many) or the class of an expanded clone, and some rows leave it out.

>TRBD2|14|TRBV10-2|few|TRBJ2-5
CASSLTSGPETQYF
TGCGCCAGCAGCCTAACTAGCGGCCCAGAGACCCAGTACTTC
>NA|13|TRBV12-3/TRBV12-4|NA|TRBJ1-5
CASSFRQDQPQHF
TGTGCCAGCAGTTTCCGACAGGATCAGCCCCAGCATTTT
>NA|15|TRBV5-8|NA|TRBJ1-1
CASSLEAGVNTEAFF
TGTGCCAGCAGCTTGGAGGCAGGGGTGAACACTGAAGCTTTCTTT
>NA|12|TRBV27|NA|TRBJ2-7
CASRSSSYEQYF
TGTGCCAGCAGATCTAGCAGCTACGAGCAGTACTTC
>NA|13|TRBV12-3/TRBV12-4|NA|TRBJ1-2
CASSFQSLYGYTF
TGTGCCAGCAGTTTTCAGAGCCTCTATGGCTACACCTTC
>TRBD1|16|TRBV6-5|NA|TRBJ2-7
CASSYSTGQGAYEQYF
TGTGCCAGCAGTTACTCAACGGGACAGGGGGCCTACGAGCAGTACTTC
>NA|12|TRBV7-9|once|TRBJ2-2
CASSFDTGELFF
TGTGCCAGCAGCTTCGACACCGGGGAGCTGTTTTTT
>TRBD2|15|TRBV19|NA|TRBJ2-1
CASSPTSGPYNEQFF
TGTGCCAGTAGTCCTACTAGCGGGCCGTACAATGAGCAGTTCTTC
>NA|17|TRBV29-1|medium-sized|TRBJ2-2
CSAALVSSGTSAGELFF
TGCAGCGCCGCTCTCGTCTCTTCGGGGACATCAGCCGGGGAGCTGTTTTTT
>NA|14|TRBV4-1|NA|TRBJ2-3
CASSLRHGTDTQYF
TGCGCCAGCAGCCTTCGACATGGCACAGATACGCAGTATTTT
>NA|14|TRBV19|NA|TRBJ1-2
CAARGDNPTRGYTF
TGTGCCGCGAGGGGGGACAACCCCACGCGGGGCTACACCTTC
>NA|16|TRBV7-9|NA|TRBJ2-3
CASSLYAGTGTDTQYF
TGTGCCAGCAGCTTATACGCGGGAACCGGAACAGATACGCAGTATTTT
>NA|16|TRBV6-1|NA|TRBJ2-1
CASSEEGFTPYNEQFF
TGTGCCAGCAGTGAAGAGGGCTTCACACCCTACAATGAGCAGTTCTTC
>NA|14|TRBV5-4|medium-sized|TRBJ2-7
CASSLLGFKDEQYF
TGTGCCAGCAGCTTGCTGGGGTTTAAGGACGAGCAGTACTTC
>TRBD1|17|TRBV11-2|NA|TRBJ1-4
CASSPAGQGEANEKLFF
TGTGCCAGCAGCCCAGCTGGACAGGGGGAAGCTAATGAAAAACTGTTTTTT
>TRBD1|14|TRBV7-9|NA|TRBJ2-1
CASGTGGLYNEQFF
TGTGCCAGCGGTACAGGGGGACTCTACAATGAGCAGTTCTTC
>NA|14|TRBV11-2|NA|TRBJ2-3
CASSLSTVTDTQYF
TGTGCCAGCAGCTTATCGACAGTCACAGATACGCAGTATTTT
>TRBD1|15|TRBV3-1/TRBV3-2|NA|TRBJ2-7
CASSQGTGRAYEQYF
TGTGCCAGCAGCCAAGGGACAGGGAGAGCCTACGAGCAGTACTTC
>TRBD1|20|TRBV6-2/TRBV6-3|medium-sized|TRBJ1-5
CASSYSGQGKGGYSNQPQHF
TGTGCCAGCAGTTACTCGGGACAGGGGAAGGGGGGCTATAGCAATCAGCCCCAGCATTTT
>TRBD2|18|TRBV27|NA|TRBJ2-5
CASSLGLAGGPGQETQYF
TGTGCCAGCAGTTTGGGACTAGCGGGAGGGCCGGGTCAAGAGACCCAGTACTTC
>NA|13|TRBV7-2|NA|TRBJ1-1
CASSLFNVIEAFF
TGTGCCAGCAGCTTATTTAATGTTATTGAAGCTTTCTTT
>NA|14|TRBV27|NA|TRBJ2-1
CASRSGLRYNEQFF
TGTGCCAGCAGGTCGGGACTTCGATACAATGAGCAGTTCTTC
>TRBD1|15|TRBV6-5|NA|TRBJ2-7
CASIYKTGVDYEQYF
TGTGCCAGCATTTATAAAACAGGGGTTGACTACGAGCAGTACTTC
>NA|12|TRBV24-1|few|TRBJ1-5
CATSDSTQPQHF
TGTGCCACCAGTGATTCTACTCAGCCCCAGCATTTT
>NA|16|TRBV2|few|TRBJ1-2
CASSEGQVGSLYGYTF
TGTGCCAGCAGTGAAGGACAGGTCGGAAGCTTATATGGCTACACCTTC
>NA|13|TRBV7-2|once|TRBJ2-1
CASSGILYNEQFF
TGTGCCAGCAGCGGGATCCTCTACAATGAGCAGTTCTTC
>NA|16|TRBV15|medium-sized|TRBJ1-2
CATSRDMVAGRYGYTF
TGTGCCACCAGCAGAGATATGGTGGCAGGTCGTTATGGCTACACCTTC
>NA|16|TRBV7-2|NA|TRBJ2-3
CASSLEASKRTDTQYF
TGTGCCAGCAGCTTAGAGGCTAGCAAACGCACAGATACGCAGTATTTT
>NA|15|TRBV7-8|NA|TRBJ2-7
CASSYYLDTSYEQYF
TGTGCCAGCAGCTATTACCTGGACACTTCCTACGAGCAGTACTTC
>NA|14|TRBV29-1|once|TRBJ1-2
CSATPVFTGYGYTF
TGCAGCGCCACGCCCGTGTTTACAGGGTATGGCTACACCTTC
>NA|14|TRBV6-2/TRBV6-3|medium-sized|TRBJ1-5
CASSHGSESQPQHF
TGTGCCAGCAGCCACGGGTCGGAGAGTCAGCCCCAGCATTTT
>TRBD1|14|TRBV6-5|few|TRBJ1-2
CASSHYRGDYGYTF
TGTGCCAGCAGTCATTACAGGGGGGACTATGGCTACACCTTC
>NA|16|TRBV3-1/TRBV3-2|NA|TRBJ1-1
CASSQDLEGPKTEAFF
TGTGCCAGCAGCCAAGATCTTGAGGGTCCCAAAACTGAAGCTTTCTTT
>TRBD1|17|TRBV3-1/TRBV3-2|NA|TRBJ2-7
CASSPRSGTGGFYEQYF
TGTGCCAGCAGCCCCCGTAGCGGGACAGGGGGATTTTACGAGCAGTACTTC
>TRBD1|15|TRBV29-1|NA|TRBJ2-1
CSAKTGQGTYNEQFF
TGCAGCGCCAAGACAGGACAGGGCACCTACAATGAGCAGTTCTTC
>NA|16|TRBV21-1|few|TRBJ1-2
CASSKENHKASYGYTF
TGTGCCAGCAGCAAAGAAAATCATAAAGCTAGCTATGGCTACACCTTC